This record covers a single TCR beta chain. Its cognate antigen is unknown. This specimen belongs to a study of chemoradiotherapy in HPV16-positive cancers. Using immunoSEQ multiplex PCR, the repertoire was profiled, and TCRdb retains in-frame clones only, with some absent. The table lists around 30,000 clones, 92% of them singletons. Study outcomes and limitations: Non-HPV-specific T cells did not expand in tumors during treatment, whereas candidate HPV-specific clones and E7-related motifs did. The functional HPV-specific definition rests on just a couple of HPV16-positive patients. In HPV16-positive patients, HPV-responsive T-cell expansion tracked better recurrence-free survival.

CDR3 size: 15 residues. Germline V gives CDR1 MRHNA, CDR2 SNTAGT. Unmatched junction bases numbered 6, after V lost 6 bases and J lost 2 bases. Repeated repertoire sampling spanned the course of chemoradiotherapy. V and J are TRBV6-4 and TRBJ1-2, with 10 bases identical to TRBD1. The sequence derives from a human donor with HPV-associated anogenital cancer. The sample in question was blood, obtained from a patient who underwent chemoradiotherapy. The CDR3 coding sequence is TGTGCCAGCAGACCGGGACAGGGGTTAAACTATGGCTACACCTTC. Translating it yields CASRPGQGLNYGYTF.